A single sample gave rise to the 23 T cell receptor beta chains below, sequenced in a study of cytomegalovirus exposure and HLA in healthy donors. The PCR used 60 Vbeta and 13 Jbeta primers. Profiled with immunoSEQ multiplex PCR; TCRdb holds only in-frame clones, not every one. The data contain some 91,000 clones, under 75% of them singletons. The sample comprised PBMCs. These receptors all come from a human donor in good health.

The chain employs TRBV11-2 and TRBJ2-7; a weak D match, TRBD2 (5 bases). V was cut by 1 base and J by 3 bases, with 13 bases left in between. From germline, CDR1 is SGHAT and CDR2 FQNNGV. CDR3 size: 15 residues. The CDR3 DNA reads TGTGCCAGCAGCTTAGGGCGGGCGGTGAGCTACGAGCAGTACTTC. It yields the protein CASSLGRAVSYEQYF.

The chain combines TRBV7-8 with TRBJ1-1; TRBD1 matches 10 bases. The CDR3 contains 12 residues. Germline CDR1 is SGHVS and CDR2 is FQNEAQ. J gave up 10 bases and V 6 bases, and 5 bases lay outside the gene matches. DNA of the CDR3: TGTGCCAGCAGTCGTGACAGGGGGCTAGCTTTCTTT. Amino acids: CASSRDRGLAFF.

V gene TRBV7-2 combines with J gene TRBJ2-5; possible D gene TRBD1, 6 bases. The tail of the sequence fits TRBJ2-7 better, so the J call may be wrong. Germline V gives CDR1 SGHTA, CDR2 FQGNSA. The CDR3 sequence is 14 residues long. CDR3 residues: CASSFTRGLAEQYF. CDR3 bases: TGTGCCAGCAGCTTCACCAGGGGCCTTGCCGAGCAGTACTTC.

The rearrangement joins TRBV6-4 to TRBJ2-7, with TRBD2 matching 8 bases. The germline gives CDR1 MRHNA, CDR2 SNTAGT. The junction had 10 bases not matched to a gene; V was cut back by 4 bases and J by 2 bases. The CDR3 runs 16 residues. In DNA form, the CDR3 reads TGTGCCAGCAGTGCCCTCCGGGGGGGGACACCCTACGAGCAGTACTTC. Its translation: CASSALRGGTPYEQYF.

The J gene is TRBJ2-2, the V gene TRBV5-8, with 11 bases that match TRBD2. The length of the CDR3 is 16 residues. Germline V gene sequence: CDR1 SGHTS, CDR2 YDEGEE. After removal of 0 bases from V and 3 bases from J, the junction contained 1 base not matched to a gene. The CDR3 here is CASSLGLAGHTGELFF. The CDR3 DNA reads TGTGCCAGCAGCTTGGGACTAGCGGGACACACCGGGGAGCTGTTTTTT.

The V gene is TRBV10-3, the J gene TRBJ2-7, with 8 bases lining up with TRBD1. Looked up from germline, CDR1 is ENHRY and CDR2 is SYGVKD. This CDR3 has 13 amino acids. Trimming cost V 6 bases and J 3 bases; bases outside gene matches: 4. The CDR3 DNA is TGTGCCATCAGGACAGGGGTTGACTACGAGCAGTACTTC. Residues: CAIRTGVDYEQYF.

V gene TRBV4-3 combines with J gene TRBJ2-1; D unclear. The CDR3 totals 16 residues. Germline loops: CDR1 LGHNA, CDR2 YSLEER. Trimming stripped 0 bases from V and 2 bases from J, with 11 bases between. In nucleotides, the CDR3 is TGCGCCAGCAGCCAAGACCCCCAGAATGCCTACAATGAGCAGTTCTTC. This encodes CASSQDPQNAYNEQFF.

There are a few counts of this clone. The rearrangement joins TRBV9 to TRBJ2-1; a weak D match, TRBD2 (6 bases). V lost 4 bases, J lost 6 bases, and 32 bases lay in between. The CDR3 contains 20 residues. Per germline, CDR1 SGDLS and CDR2 YYNGEE. CDR3 protein: CASSPMGFSTGTQIINEQFF. The CDR3 DNA is TGTGCCAGCAGCCCGATGGGTTTTAGTACCGGGACTCAGATCATCAATGAGCAGTTCTTC.

This clone has just a few counts. The DNA for the CDR3 is TGTGCCAGCAAGTCTTGGGACAGGAGCAACTATGGCTACACCTTC. It translates to CASKSWDRSNYGYTF. The rearrangement joins TRBV27 to TRBJ1-2, with 8 bases matching TRBD1. CDR3 length: 15 residues. In germline, CDR1 is MNHEY, CDR2 SMNVEV (reference sequence). Trimming at V came to 7 bases and at J to 2 bases, leaving 9 bases not matched to a gene.

V usage is TRBV27 and J usage is TRBJ2-3; TRBD2 agrees at 9 bases. V gave up 2 bases and J gave up 2 bases; unmatched junction bases: 2. Germline CDR1 and CDR2: MNHEY and SMNVEV (reference sequence). There are 15 residues in the CDR3. CDR3 DNA: TGTGCCAGCAGTTTACTAGCGGGGAACACAGATACGCAGTATTTT. Translation: CASSLLAGNTDTQYF.

The J gene is TRBJ2-7, the V gene TRBV7-2; 9 bases are a match to TRBD1. The CDR3 spans 15 residues. CDR1 and CDR2 from the germline V gene are SGHTA and FQGNSA. J gave up 2 bases and V 0 bases, and 2 bases lay outside the gene matches. The CDR3 nucleotides read TGTGCCAGCAGCTTAGCGGGACAGGGACCCTACGAGCAGTACTTC. Amino acid sequence: CASSLAGQGPYEQYF.

This chain joins TRBV10-3 and TRBJ2-1; perhaps TRBD1 as D (5 bases). V lost 9 bases and J 10 bases, leaving 25 bases between the germline ends. This CDR3 is built from 15 residues. The germline CDR1 and CDR2 sequences are ENHRY and SYGVKD. CDR3 in amino acids: CAMSLTGSQGREQFF. The DNA for the CDR3 is TGTGCCATGAGTCTTACAGGCTCCCAGGGTCGGGAGCAGTTCTTC.

This chain joins TRBV7-7 and TRBJ1-2; no definite D call. V lost 10 bases to trimming and J lost 4 bases, with 16 bases between them. The germline V gene encodes CDR1 SSHAT and CDR2 FNYEAQ (reference sequence). The CDR3 extends over 13 amino acids. The CDR3 bases are TGTGCCACCACGCCGGAGGGAGGCTATGGCTACACCTTC. Translating gives CATTPEGGYGYTF.

The sample holds one count of this clone. The J gene is TRBJ2-1, the V gene TRBV5-1; unclear D gene. V gave up 0 bases and J gave up 0 bases, with 4 bases separating them. This CDR3 region has 14 residues. Germline V gene lookup returns CDR1 SGHRS and CDR2 YFSETQ. DNA for the CDR3: TGCGCCAGCAGCTTGGACTTCTCCTACAATGAGCAGTTCTTC. Translated, it gives CASSLDFSYNEQFF.

The chain employs TRBV27 and TRBJ1-4, with D possibly matching TRBD1 (5 bases). Germline-derived CDR1 and CDR2 are MNHEY and SMNVEV (reference sequence). This CDR3 region has 15 residues. The germline V and J ends were trimmed by 5 bases and 8 bases, with 18 bases remaining between them. The CDR3 bases are TGTGCCAGCAGTACCTCCCGGGGGAGTGGGGAAAAACTGTTTTTT. Translated, it gives CASSTSRGSGEKLFF.

V gene TRBV5-1 combines with J gene TRBJ2-7; 11 bases agree with TRBD1. Per the germline V gene, CDR1 is SGHRS and CDR2 is YFSETQ. CDR3 length: 16 residues. V was clipped by 0 bases and J by 3 bases; unmatched bases: 5. The DNA of the CDR3 is TGCGCCAGCAGCTTGGAGAGGGGACAGGGGGTCTACGAGCAGTACTTC. Amino acids: CASSLERGQGVYEQYF.

A remark on this clone: At one end, the junction sequence differs from germline, possibly due to a read error. V and J are TRBV5-6 and TRBJ2-3; 11 bases line up with TRBD2. The CDR3 is 15 residues long. Per germline, CDR1 SGHDT and CDR2 YYEEEE. The CDR3 coding sequence is TGTGCCAGCAGCTCCGGGACTAGCGGCACAGATGCGCAGTATTTT. The encoded protein is CASSSGTSGTDAQYF.

V gene TRBV11-3 combines with J gene TRBJ2-3; weak D call: TRBD1 (6 bases). Germline V gene sequence: CDR1 SGHNT, CDR2 YENEEA. Trimming shortened V by 6 bases and J by 2 bases, and 15 bases separated the two germline ends. The CDR3 has 15 residues. The CDR3 DNA reads as TGTGCCAGCAGTTATTCAACAGGGTACACAGATACGCAGTATTTT. It translates to CASSYSTGYTDTQYF.

The J gene is TRBJ1-1, the V gene TRBV9; D unresolved. There are 12 residues in the CDR3. Germline CDR1 SGDLS, CDR2 YYNGEE. Trimming left V 1 base short and J 4 bases short, with 5 bases between. The CDR3 region has the DNA TGTGCCAGCAGCGTATCTCCCACTGAAGCTTTCTTT. This sequence encodes CASSVSPTEAFF.

This sequence joins TRBV27 and TRBJ2-1; 14 bases are shared with TRBD2. The CDR3 has 15 amino acids. CDR1 is MNHEY and CDR2 is SMNVEV in the germline V gene (reference sequence). J lost 7 bases, V lost 5 bases, and 4 bases had no gene match. DNA for the CDR3: TGTGCCAGCAGTCCTGGGACTAGCGGGGGAAATGAGCAGTTCTTC. Translated: CASSPGTSGGNEQFF.

The chain has TRBV25-1 and TRBJ1-5, with a possible D match to TRBD1 (5 bases). Trimming stripped 8 bases from V and 5 bases from J, with 13 bases between. Germline V gene lookup returns CDR1 MGHDK and CDR2 SYGVNS. This CDR3 is 13 amino acids long. CDR3 region: CASGTGTYQPQHF. The CDR3 DNA sequence: TGTGCCAGCGGGACTGGAACTTATCAGCCCCAGCATTTT.

This clone was observed a handful of times. Other DNA sequences in this sample translate to the same CDR3. The gene calls are TRBV11-3 and TRBJ1-1; D remains unclear. The CDR3 has 13 amino acids. Germline V gives CDR1 SGHNT, CDR2 YENEEA. V shed 3 bases and J shed 1 base, with 6 bases lying between them. DNA of the CDR3: TGTGCCAGCAGCTTCTCAGGGAACACTGAAGCTTTCTTT. Translated, it gives CASSFSGNTEAFF. Full variable domain (remainder filled in from reference TRBV11-3 and TRBJ1-1): EAGVVQSPRYKIIEKKQPVAFWCNPISGHNTLYWYLQNLGQGPELLIRYENEEAVDDSQLPKDRFSAERLKGVDSTLKIQPAELGDSAVYLCASSFSGNTEAFFGQGTRLTVV.

The V and J genes are TRBV4-1 and TRBJ1-4, with D perhaps TRBD1 (5 bases). CDR3 length equals 18 residues. Germline V lookup: CDR1 MGHRA, CDR2 YSYEKL. Trimming left V 0 bases short and J 3 bases short, with 17 bases between. Here the CDR3 reads CASSQDLESGTANEKLFF. CDR3 DNA: TGCGCCAGCAGCCAAGATCTAGAGAGCGGGACGGCTAATGAAAAACTGTTTTTT.